These T cell receptor beta chains were read from a single sample in a study of blood T cell repertoires in COVID-19. The repertoire was sequenced with immunoSEQ multiplex PCR; TCRdb's copy has only in-frame clones and lacks some. The table includes around 20,000 clones, roughly 90% detected once. What was sequenced was peripheral blood. The receptors stem from a human donor in a cohort sampled during active COVID-19. The donor label of this sample is uncertain. The CDR3 runs from the conserved cysteine through the conserved F or W. The order of the fields is D gene, V gene, J gene, clone size, CDR3 protein, CDR3 DNA. D genes are given only for firm matches. Expanded clones are given a class, and other clones once, few, many or no size at all.

NA,TRBV6-5,TRBJ2-3,NA,CASSLDRSDTQYF,TGTGCCAGCAGTTTGGACAGATCAGATACGCAGTATTTT
TRBD1,TRBV7-9,TRBJ1-1,NA,CASSRTGRDTEAFF,TGTGCCAGCAGCCGGACAGGGCGGGACACTGAAGCTTTCTTT
NA,TRBV9,TRBJ2-5,NA,CASSARSQLQGDQYF,TGTGCCAGCAGCGCCCGAAGTCAGCTCCAAGGGGACCAGTACTTC
TRBD1,TRBV24-1,TRBJ2-2,NA,CATSEGQGGSGELFF,TGTGCCACCAGTGAAGGACAGGGGGGGTCCGGGGAGCTGTTTTTT
TRBD2,TRBV7-7,TRBJ2-1,medium-sized,CASSRGLDSYNEQFF,TGTGCCAGCAGCCGCGGACTAGACTCCTACAATGAGCAGTTCTTC
NA,TRBV15,TRBJ1-3,NA,CATSHRGSGNTIYF,TGTGCCACCAGTCATCGGGGGTCTGGAAACACCATATATTTT
NA,TRBV11-2,TRBJ1-3,NA,CASSFAGNSGNTIYF,TGTGCCAGCAGCTTCGCAGGGAACTCTGGAAACACCATATATTTT
NA,TRBV5-5,TRBJ1-3,NA,CASSFVGLRSGNTIYF,TGTGCCAGCAGCTTCGTTGGACTGAGATCTGGAAACACCATATATTTT
NA,TRBV3-1/TRBV3-2,TRBJ1-2,NA,CASSHGITNYGYTF,TGTGCCAGCAGCCACGGGATTACTAACTATGGCTACACCTTC
NA,TRBV5-4,TRBJ2-7,NA,CASSLGGGETYEQYF,TGTGCCAGCAGCTTGGGGGGAGGCGAGACCTACGAGCAGTACTTC
TRBD2,TRBV7-9,TRBJ2-7,NA,CASSSRTSGFYEQYF,TGTGCCAGCAGCTCAAGGACTAGCGGGTTCTACGAGCAGTACTTC
NA,TRBV9,TRBJ2-1,NA,CASSGWSEEQFF,TGTGCCAGCAGCGGATGGAGTGAAGAGCAGTTCTTC
NA,TRBV6-4,TRBJ2-3,NA,CASSDSGLASDTQYF,TGTGCCAGCAGTGACTCGGGCCTAGCGTCAGATACGCAGTATTTT
NA,TRBV7-9,TRBJ2-3,NA,CASSGRGSTDTQYF,TGTGCCAGCAGCGGGCGGGGAAGCACAGATACGCAGTATTTT
TRBD2,TRBV10-3,TRBJ2-1,NA,CAISESLAGDEQFF,TGTGCCATCAGTGAGTCCCTAGCGGGAGATGAGCAGTTCTTC
TRBD2,TRBV7-2,TRBJ2-1,NA,CASSFQGLAGDEQFF,TGTGCCAGCAGCTTCCAAGGACTAGCGGGAGATGAGCAGTTCTTC
TRBD1,TRBV2,TRBJ2-1,NA,CASSPGGIEQFF,TGTGCCAGCAGCCCAGGGGGTATTGAGCAGTTCTTC
TRBD1,TRBV7-9,TRBJ1-4,NA,CASSTGTGTTNEKLFF,TGTGCCAGCAGCACCGGGACAGGTACAACTAATGAAAAACTGTTTTTT
TRBD1,TRBV6-5,TRBJ1-1,NA,CASTRTGGFGAFF,TGTGCCAGCACCAGGACAGGGGGCTTTGGGGCTTTCTTT
NA,TRBV7-3,TRBJ2-2,NA,CASSLLGSRNGELFF,TGTGCCAGCAGCTTACTGGGTTCGCGGAACGGGGAGCTGTTTTTT
NA,TRBV19,TRBJ1-4,NA,CASSIRGATNEKLFF,TGTGCCAGTAGTATTCGGGGGGCAACTAATGAAAAACTGTTTTTT
TRBD2,TRBV7-9,TRBJ2-1,NA,CASSSYNLAGGDNEQFF,TGTGCCAGCAGCTCCTACAACCTAGCGGGAGGGGACAATGAGCAGTTCTTC
TRBD1,TRBV28,TRBJ1-3,NA,CASKGQKSSFEDF,TGTGCCAGCAAGGGACAGAAGTCCTCCTTTGAGGATTTT
NA,TRBV11-2,TRBJ2-7,once,CASSLVRREQYF,TGTGCCAGCAGCTTAGTCCGTCGCGAGCAGTACTTC